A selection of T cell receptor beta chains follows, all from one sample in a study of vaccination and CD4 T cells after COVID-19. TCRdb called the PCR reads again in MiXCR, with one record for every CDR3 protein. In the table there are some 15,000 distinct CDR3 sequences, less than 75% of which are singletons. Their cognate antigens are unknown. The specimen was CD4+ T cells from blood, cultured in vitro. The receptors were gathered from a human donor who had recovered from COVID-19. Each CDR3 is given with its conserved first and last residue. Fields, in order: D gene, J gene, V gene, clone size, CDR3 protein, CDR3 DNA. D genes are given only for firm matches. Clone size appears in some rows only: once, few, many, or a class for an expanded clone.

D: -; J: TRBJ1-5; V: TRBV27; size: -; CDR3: CASSLGRAGQPQHF; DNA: TGTGCCAGCAGTTTAGGCAGGGCAGGGCAGCCCCAGCATTTT
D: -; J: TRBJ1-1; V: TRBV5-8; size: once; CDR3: CASSLHMTTDRKGTEAFF; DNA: TGTGCCAGCAGCTTGCACATGACGACCGACAGGAAAGGTACTGAAGCTTTCTTT
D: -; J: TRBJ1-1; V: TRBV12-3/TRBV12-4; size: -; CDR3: CASSLFNTEAFF; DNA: TGTGCCAGCAGTTTATTTAACACTGAAGCTTTCTTT
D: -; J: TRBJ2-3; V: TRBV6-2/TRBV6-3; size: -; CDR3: CASSYRYTQYF; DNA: TGTGCCAGCAGTTACCGGTATACGCAGTATTTT
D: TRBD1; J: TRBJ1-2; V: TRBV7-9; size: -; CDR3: CASSLQGARGYTF; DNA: TGTGCCAGCAGCTTACAGGGGGCGAGGGGCTACACCTTC
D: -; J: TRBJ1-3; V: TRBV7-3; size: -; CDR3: CASSFGGGSGNTIYF; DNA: TGTGCCAGCAGCTTCGGTGGGGGGTCTGGAAACACCATATATTTT
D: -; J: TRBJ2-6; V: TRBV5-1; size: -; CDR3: CASSLRSGANVLTF; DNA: TGCGCCAGCAGCTTGCGCTCTGGGGCCAACGTCCTGACTTTC
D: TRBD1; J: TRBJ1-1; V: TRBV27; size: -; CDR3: CASSFTGGRRNTEAFF; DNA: TGTGCCAGCAGTTTTACAGGGGGAAGGCGGAACACTGAAGCTTTCTTT
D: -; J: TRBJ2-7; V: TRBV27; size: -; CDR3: CASSRQLGSYEQYF; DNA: TGTGCCAGCAGCAGACAACTGGGCTCCTACGAGCAGTACTTC
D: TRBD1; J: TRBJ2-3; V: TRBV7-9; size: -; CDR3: CASSLATGGGTQYF; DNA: TGTGCCAGCAGCTTAGCGACAGGGGGCGGAACGCAGTATTTT
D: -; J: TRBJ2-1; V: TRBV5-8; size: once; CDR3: CASRGRLSYNEQFF; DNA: TGTGCCAGCAGGGGTAGACTCTCCTACAATGAGCAGTTCTTC
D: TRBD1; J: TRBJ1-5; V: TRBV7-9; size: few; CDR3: CASNTGAEGQPQHF; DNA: TGTGCCAGCAACACAGGGGCCGAGGGTCAGCCCCAGCATTTT
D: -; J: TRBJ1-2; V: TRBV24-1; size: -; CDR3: CATSPGAPYGYTF; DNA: TGTGCCACCAGCCCAGGTGCTCCCTATGGCTACACCTTC
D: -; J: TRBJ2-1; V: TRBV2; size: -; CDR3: CASSPTTLDGGSGQFF; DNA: TGTGCCAGCAGCCCCACAACCCTGGACGGGGGCAGTGGGCAGTTCTTC
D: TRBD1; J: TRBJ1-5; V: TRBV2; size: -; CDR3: CASSEALPGQHQPQHF; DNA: TGTGCCAGCAGTGAAGCGCTTCCGGGACAGCATCAGCCCCAGCATTTT
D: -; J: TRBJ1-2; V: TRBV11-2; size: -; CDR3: CASSLDPGWGYTF; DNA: TGTGCCAGCAGCTTAGATCCGGGTTGGGGCTACACCTTC
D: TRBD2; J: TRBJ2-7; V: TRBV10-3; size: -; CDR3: CAISEGGSGAYEQYF; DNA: TGTGCCATCAGTGAAGGAGGTAGCGGGGCCTACGAGCAGTACTTC
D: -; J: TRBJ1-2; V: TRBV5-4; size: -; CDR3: CASSWDTLLDYGYTF; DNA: TGTGCCAGCAGTTGGGACACCCTACTCGACTATGGCTACACCTTC
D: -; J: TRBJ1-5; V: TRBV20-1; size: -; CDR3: CSAKSDQPQHF; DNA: TGCAGTGCTAAATCCGATCAGCCCCAGCATTTT
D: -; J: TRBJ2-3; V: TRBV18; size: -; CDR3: CASSPPWSDTQYF; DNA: TGTGCCAGCTCACCACCGTGGTCAGATACGCAGTATTTT
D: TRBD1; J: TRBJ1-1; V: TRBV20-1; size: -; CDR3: CSAREPGGKGTEAFF; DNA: TGCAGTGCTAGAGAGCCAGGGGGCAAGGGAACTGAAGCTTTCTTT
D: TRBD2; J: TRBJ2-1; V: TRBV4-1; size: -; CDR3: CASSQDRASGTVRDNEQFF; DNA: TGCGCCAGCAGCCAAGACAGGGCTAGCGGGACGGTAAGGGACAATGAGCAGTTCTTC
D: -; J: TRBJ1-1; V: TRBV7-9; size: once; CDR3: CASSLGGRATEAFF; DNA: TGTGCCAGCAGCTTAGGAGGGAGGGCCACTGAAGCTTTCTTT
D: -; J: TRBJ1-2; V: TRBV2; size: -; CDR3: CASSSRGFGYGYTF; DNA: TGTGCCAGCAGCTCGAGGGGGTTTGGCTATGGCTACACCTTC
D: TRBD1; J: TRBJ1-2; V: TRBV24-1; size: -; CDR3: CAAGQEGHYGYTF; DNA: TGTGCCGCGGGACAGGAGGGCCACTATGGCTACACCTTC
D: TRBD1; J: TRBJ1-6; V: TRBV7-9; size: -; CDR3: CASSQGEGSPLHF; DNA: TGTGCCAGCAGTCAGGGGGAAGGTTCACCCCTCCACTTT
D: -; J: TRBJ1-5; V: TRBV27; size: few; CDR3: CASSLFREGGNQPQHF; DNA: TGTGCCAGCAGTTTGTTTAGGGAAGGGGGCAATCAGCCCCAGCATTTT
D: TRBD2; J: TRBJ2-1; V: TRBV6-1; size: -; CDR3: CASRGLAGVREQFF; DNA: TGTGCCAGCAGGGGACTAGCGGGAGTAAGGGAGCAGTTCTTC
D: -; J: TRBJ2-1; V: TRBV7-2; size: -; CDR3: CASSFEDRSSYNEQFF; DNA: TGTGCCAGCAGCTTTGAGGACAGAAGCTCCTACAATGAGCAGTTCTTC
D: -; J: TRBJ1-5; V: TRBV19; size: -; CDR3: CASSIMAAAQHF; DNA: TGTGCCAGTAGTATAATGGCGGCGGCCCAGCATTTT
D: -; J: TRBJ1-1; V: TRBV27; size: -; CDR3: CASSLNYMNTEAFF; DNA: TGTGCCAGCAGTTTAAACTATATGAACACTGAAGCTTTCTTT
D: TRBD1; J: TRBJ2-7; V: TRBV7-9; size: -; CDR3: CASGTGGSYEQYF; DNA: TGTGCCAGCGGGACAGGGGGGTCCTACGAGCAGTACTTC